This entry lists 15 T cell receptor beta chains sequenced from one sample in a study of T cells in Graves' hyperthyroidism and ophthalmopathy. Using RNA transcripts as the source, TCR beta CDR3 regions were amplified. First-round RT-PCR of the TCR CDR3 relied on the HTBI primer set. Each CDR3 protein is one row after TCRdb ran MiXCR on the multiplex PCR reads. The sample consists of approximately 370,000 distinct CDR3 sequences, 17% of them appearing once. Sequences were obtained from blood. The receptors here all came from a woman in her thirties with Graves' hyperthyroidism that later progressed to Graves' ophthalmopathy.

This clonotype was picked up many times. The chain links TRBV5-8 to TRBJ2-5, with 8 bases lining up with TRBD1. From germline, CDR1 is SGHTS and CDR2 YDEGEE. Trimming cost V 4 bases and J 2 bases; bases outside gene matches: 7. The CDR3 is 15 residues long. The CDR3 DNA reads as TGTGCCAGCAGCCCTAAACAGGGGGGACAAGAGACCCAGTACTTC. Translated: CASSPKQGGQETQYF.

This clonotype was counted at least ten times. V is TRBV7-9 and J is TRBJ2-2, with TRBD1 matching 8 bases. V was clipped by 5 bases and J by 0 bases; unmatched bases: 5. Germline V gene data show CDR1 as SEHNR and CDR2 as FQNEAQ (reference sequence). The CDR3 consists of 16 residues. CDR3 protein: CASSRTDRANTGELFF. The CDR3 DNA follows: TGTGCCAGCAGCCGGACGGACAGGGCGAACACCGGGGAGCTGTTTTTT.

This clonotype appeared many times. The V and J genes are TRBV12-3 or TRBV12-4 and TRBJ1-1; D call uncertain. Trimming pared 6 bases from V and 0 bases from J, leaving 11 bases between. CDR3 length: 14 residues. This CDR3 is CASREREMNTEAFF. As DNA, the CDR3 is TGTGCCAGCAGGGAAAGGGAAATGAACACTGAAGCTTTCTTT.

This clonotype was recorded a few times. The chain is built from TRBV3-1 and TRBJ2-1; 8 positions agree with TRBD2. CDR1 LGHDT and CDR2 YNNKEL come from the germline V gene (reference sequence). The CDR3 length is 15 residues. Trimming took 1 base from V and 6 from J; bases not matched to a gene: 5. DNA for the CDR3: TGTGCCAGCAGCCAAGTAGGGACTAGAAGCAATGAGCAGTTCTTC. Translated: CASSQVGTRSNEQFF.

In DNA, the CDR3 is TGTGCCAGCAGTGCACCGGGACTAGACTCAGATACGCAGTATTTT. Protein product: CASSAPGLDSDTQYF. The J gene is TRBJ2-3, the V gene TRBV6-1, with 8 bases matching TRBD2. V gave up 4 bases and J gave up 4 bases; unmatched junction bases: 7. CDR1 is MNHNS, CDR2 SASEGT, per germline. CDR3 size: 15 residues.

This clonotype was detected only once. The gene calls are TRBV4-1 and TRBJ1-5, with TRBD1 as a possible D gene (5 bases). There are 15 residues in the CDR3. Trimming took 3 bases from V and 4 from J, leaving 13 bases between them. The germline V gene has CDR1 MGHRA and CDR2 YSYEKL. This CDR3 is CASSQRRDRNQPQHF. CDR3 coding DNA: TGCGCCAGCAGCCAGCGACGGGACCGTAATCAGCCCCAGCATTTT.

Many counts were recorded for this clonotype. The chain employs TRBV28 and TRBJ2-3, with D perhaps TRBD1 (5 bases). CDR1 is MDHEN, CDR2 SYDVKM, per germline. V was clipped by 4 bases and J by 0 bases, with 14 bases between them. The CDR3 contains 16 residues. The CDR3, as DNA: TGTGCCAGCAGTTCCTACCAGGGCACTAGCACAGATACGCAGTATTTT. This encodes CASSSYQGTSTDTQYF.

This clonotype was observed many times. J is TRBJ1-4 and V is TRBV3-1; D possibly corresponds to TRBD1 (5 bases). The CDR3 consists of 16 residues. The V end lost 5 bases, the J end lost 8 bases, and 21 bases lay between the germline ends. CDR1 is LGHDT and CDR2 is YNNKEL in the germline V gene (reference sequence). DNA of the CDR3: TGTGCCAGCAGCACCCGTGGGGGGGGAATCGAAGAAAAACTGTTTTTT. Translation: CASSTRGGGIEEKLFF.

This clonotype has ten or more counts. This chain joins TRBV4-1 and TRBJ1-1, with a weak D call TRBD1 (5 bases). V was shortened by 0 bases and J by 3 bases, with 14 bases between the two germline ends. CDR3 size: 16 residues. Germline loops: CDR1 MGHRA, CDR2 YSYEKL. The CDR3 region is CASSQDNGATDTEAFF. For the CDR3, the DNA is TGCGCCAGCAGCCAAGATAATGGGGCCACGGACACTGAAGCTTTCTTT.

This chain joins TRBV13 and TRBJ2-1; the match to TRBD2 covers 7 bases. Germline values: CDR1 PRHDT, CDR2 FYEKMQ (reference sequence). The trim removed 6 bases at V and 4 bases at J, leaving 9 bases unmatched. This CDR3 is 15 amino acids long. CDR3: CASSQDSGEYNEQFF. DNA for the CDR3: TGTGCCAGCAGTCAAGACAGCGGGGAGTACAATGAGCAGTTCTTC.

This clonotype was counted at least ten times. The chain combines TRBV10-3 with TRBJ1-1; D unresolved. Germline V gene data show CDR1 as ENHRY and CDR2 as SYGVKD. Trimming cost V 4 bases and J 6 bases, with 12 bases left between them. The CDR3 covers 13 residues. Written as DNA, the CDR3 is TGTGCCATCAGTGGATTAGGTGGAGCTGAAGCTTTCTTT. Protein product: CAISGLGGAEAFF.

This clonotype has at least ten counts. This rearrangement joins TRBV19 to TRBJ1-1; perhaps TRBD1 as D (6 bases). Germline loops: CDR1 LNHDA, CDR2 SQIVND (reference sequence). CDR3 size: 15 residues. The V gene lost 5 bases and the J gene lost 1 base, with 14 bases spanning the gap. The CDR3 reads CASSFTPQGNTEAFF. DNA of the CDR3: TGTGCCAGTAGTTTTACGCCACAGGGGAACACTGAAGCTTTCTTT.

This clonotype has at least ten counts. The rearrangement links TRBV11-2 to TRBJ1-2; perhaps TRBD1 as D (5 bases). The CDR3 is 15 residues long. The germline V and J ends were trimmed by 4 bases and 5 bases, with 17 bases remaining between them. Germline assignment: CDR1 SGHAT and CDR2 FQNNGV. CDR3: CASSSPTWGGYGYTF. The DNA for the CDR3 is TGTGCCAGCAGCTCCCCCACCTGGGGGGGATATGGCTACACCTTC. The whole variable domain, remainder taken from reference TRBV11-2 and TRBJ1-2, is EAGVAQSPRYKIIEKRQSVAFWCNPISGHATLYWYQQILGQGPKLLIQFQNNGVVDDSQLPKDRFSAERLKGVDSTLKIQPAKLEDSAVYLCASSSPTWGGYGYTFGSGTRLTVV.

This clonotype was counted ten times or more. This chain joins TRBV19 and TRBJ1-5; 7 bases map to TRBD1. Germline values: CDR1 LNHDA, CDR2 SQIVND (reference sequence). Trimming removed 4 bases from V and 4 bases from J; junction bases left unmatched: 1. This CDR3 comprises 13 residues. CDR3 protein: CASSKQGNQPQHF. The CDR3, as DNA: TGTGCCAGTAGTAAACAGGGGAATCAGCCCCAGCATTTT.

Ten or more counts support this clonotype. J is TRBJ2-3 and V is TRBV12-3 or TRBV12-4; tentatively, D is TRBD1 (6 bases). This CDR3 is 14 amino acids long. V was clipped by 3 bases and J by 2 bases, with 9 bases between them. CDR3 coding DNA: TGTGCCAGCAGTTTTAGGACAGACACAGATACGCAGTATTTT. Translated, it gives CASSFRTDTDTQYF.